What follows are 12 T cell receptor beta chains derived from one specimen sequenced in a study of control samples from healthy donors and cancer patients. Generated by immunoSEQ multiplex PCR, the TCRdb table keeps only in-frame clones and is missing some. The sample has about 130,000 clones, approximately 92% seen once; the top ten hold 4.5% to 7%. Sequences were obtained from blood. These receptors all come from a young man in good health.

J is TRBJ2-1 and V is TRBV2; TRBD2 matches 14 bases. The CDR3 contains 18 residues. Germline assignment: CDR1 SNHLY and CDR2 FYNNEI. The V and J ends lost 8 bases and 2 bases, in that order; junction bases with no gene match: 11. CDR3: CASLGTGTSGGAYNEQFF. In DNA, the CDR3 is TGTGCCAGCCTCGGCACCGGGACTAGCGGGGGCGCCTACAATGAGCAGTTCTTC.

The V call is TRBV19, the J call TRBJ2-7, with D maybe TRBD2 (6 bases). The CDR3 extends over 13 amino acids. The V end was cut by 4 bases, the J end by 2 bases, with 9 bases between. Germline values: CDR1 LNHDA, CDR2 SQIVND (reference sequence). The CDR3 DNA reads as TGTGCCAGTAGTAGCGGGACCCCCTACGAGCAGTACTTC. It is translated as CASSSGTPYEQYF.

The chain links TRBV5-1 to TRBJ1-6, with D unclear. The V gene's germline CDR1 is SGHRS and CDR2 YFSETQ. Trimming took 3 bases from V and 0 from J, leaving 7 bases between them. The CDR3 consists of 15 residues. The CDR3 DNA is TGCGCCAGCAGCTCGTCTAGCTCCTATAATTCACCCCTCCACTTT. It specifies CASSSSSSYNSPLHF.

The rearrangement uses TRBV5-5 and TRBJ2-1; D not resolved. CDR1 SGHKS and CDR2 YYEKEE come from the germline V gene (reference sequence). Trimming removed 0 bases at V and 4 bases at J, with 11 bases between. The CDR3 length is 15 residues. CDR3 residues: CASSLVYFPYNEQFF. The CDR3 DNA sequence: TGTGCCAGCAGCTTGGTGTATTTCCCTTACAATGAGCAGTTCTTC.

The gene calls are TRBV10-3 and TRBJ1-1; D gene uncertain. V lost 3 bases and J 2 bases, leaving 4 bases between the germline ends. Germline lookup yields CDR1 ENHRY and CDR2 SYGVKD. The CDR3 sequence is 12 residues long. CDR3 residues: CAISDGNTEAFF. The CDR3 nucleotides read TGTGCCATCAGTGACGGAAACACTGAAGCTTTCTTT.

The V call is TRBV23-1, the J call TRBJ2-2; D is uncertain. TRBV23-1 is classed as an ORF, of uncertain function. The CDR3 is made up of 14 amino acids. The V and J ends lost 6 bases and 3 bases respectively, with 11 bases between them. CDR3 region: CASSYVWHTGELFF. The DNA of the CDR3 is TGCGCCAGCAGCTACGTATGGCACACCGGGGAGCTGTTTTTT.

The chain employs TRBV6-5 and TRBJ2-3; 9 bases align to TRBD1. CDR3 size: 14 residues. Trimming at V came to 6 bases and at J to 4 bases, leaving 5 bases not matched to a gene. CDR1 is MNHEY and CDR2 is SVGAGI in the germline V gene. The CDR3 is CASSYRGQADTQYF. The DNA of the CDR3 is TGTGCCAGCAGCTACAGGGGGCAGGCAGATACGCAGTATTTT.

The J gene is TRBJ2-7, the V gene TRBV4-1; 9 bases line up with TRBD2. Germline CDR1 and CDR2: MGHRA and YSYEKL. The CDR3 extends over 17 amino acids. Trimming removed 3 bases from V and 3 bases from J; junction bases left unmatched: 12. CDR3 nucleotide sequence: TGCGCCAGCAGCCATCCCCAGCGGGGGGCCGCCCGCTACGAGCAGTACTTC. Protein product: CASSHPQRGAARYEQYF.

The chain has TRBV2 and TRBJ2-4, with TRBD1 matching over 9 bases. Trimming cost V 3 bases and J 0 bases; bases outside gene matches: 3. This CDR3 is 16 amino acids long. Germline-derived CDR1 and CDR2 are SNHLY and FYNNEI. This CDR3 is CASSEDRGLAKNIQYF. The CDR3 nucleotides read TGTGCCAGCAGTGAGGACAGGGGCCTAGCCAAAAACATTCAGTACTTC.

The chain links TRBV7-3 to TRBJ2-7; TRBD1 matches at 8 bases. The CDR3 has 12 amino acids. CDR1 is SGHTA, CDR2 FQGTGA, per germline. V lost 5 bases, J lost 6 bases, and 3 bases stayed unmatched. CDR3 DNA sequence: TGTGCCAGCAGCCAACAGGGGGGCGAGCAGTACTTC. It is translated as CASSQQGGEQYF.

V is TRBV5-1 and J is TRBJ1-1, with D hard to call. Trimming stripped 0 bases from V and 0 bases from J, with 12 bases between. The CDR3 is 16 amino acids. CDR1 SGHRS and CDR2 YFSETQ come from the germline V gene. In DNA, the CDR3 is TGCGCCAGCAGCTTGGGACCTAAGGGTATGAACACTGAAGCTTTCTTT. Protein product: CASSLGPKGMNTEAFF.

This chain uses TRBV6-4 with TRBJ2-3, with 7 bases identical to TRBD2. After removal of 4 bases from V and 8 bases from J, the junction contained 12 bases not matched to a gene. The CDR3 has 15 amino acids. Germline V gene data show CDR1 as MRHNA and CDR2 as SNTAGT. CDR3 protein: CASSASSGPSGTQYF. The CDR3 DNA reads as TGTGCCAGCAGTGCATCTAGCGGCCCTTCCGGTACGCAGTATTTT.